Listed below are T cell receptor beta chains from one sample, sequenced in a study of read filtering for tumor transcriptome and immune sequencing. TCRdb recomputed calls from the reads with MiXCR, one row per CDR3 protein. This table has approximately 62,000 distinct CDR3 sequences, around a fifth appearing once. Sequences were obtained from a population of CD138-negative cells sorted from bone marrow. Receptor source: a donor over 35 with multiple myeloma. CDR3s include the opening cysteine and the closing phenylalanine or tryptophan. The D gene is left open where the match is weak. Expanded clones get a size class; other rows say once, few or many, or leave the size out.

>TRBJ2-7|TRBD2|TRBV6-6|few
CASSSTLHSGGPGGEQYF
TGTGCCAGCAGTTCGACTCTGCATAGCGGGGGGCCGGGGGGCGAGCAGTACTTC
>TRBJ2-7|-|TRBV4-2|many
CASSQAVAYSYEQYF
TGTGCCAGCAGCCAAGCTGTTGCGTACTCCTACGAGCAGTACTTC
>TRBJ2-7|TRBD1|TRBV29-1|many
CSVVGTDPYEQYF
TGCAGCGTTGTTGGGACAGACCCCTACGAGCAGTACTTC
>TRBJ2-2|TRBD2|TRBV7-3|few
CASSTPGGGGTGELFF
TGTGCCAGCAGCACCCCGGGGGGGGGCGGAACCGGGGAGCTGTTTTTT
>TRBJ2-1|TRBD2|TRBV20-1|many
CSASPFASGIGEQFF
TGCAGTGCTAGTCCTTTTGCTAGCGGGATAGGTGAGCAGTTCTTC
>TRBJ2-1|-|TRBV6-6|many
CASSYLGDLPYNEQFF
TGTGCCAGCAGTTACCTTGGGGACCTACCCTACAATGAGCAGTTCTTC
>TRBJ2-7|-|TRBV20-1|many
CSAEYGDEQYF
TGCAGTGCGGAGTATGGGGACGAGCAGTACTTC
>TRBJ2-6|-|TRBV7-8|-
CASSLETVGANVLTF
TGTGCCAGCAGCTTAGAGACAGTTGGGGCCAACGTCCTGACTTTC
>TRBJ2-3|TRBD2|TRBV24-1|many
CATSDTGTGTSGRAEDTQYF
TGTGCCACCAGTGACACTGGGACAGGGACTAGCGGGAGGGCCGAAGATACGCAGTATTTT
>TRBJ2-7|-|TRBV28|many
CASSSLSRAATYEQYF
TGTGCCAGCAGTTCCCTTTCCCGGGCCGCGACCTACGAGCAGTACTTC
>TRBJ2-5|-|TRBV20-1|-
CSASAMTGSTEIQYF
TGCAGTGCTAGTGCCATGACAGGCTCAACGGAGATCCAGTACTTC
>TRBJ1-2|TRBD1|TRBV24-1|many
CATSDKDPGQGVSNYGYTF
TGTGCCACCAGTGACAAGGACCCGGGACAGGGGGTTTCTAACTATGGCTACACCTTC
>TRBJ2-3|TRBD2|TRBV12-3/TRBV12-4|many
CASRRTSGRRTAADTQYF
TGTGCCAGCAGACGAACTAGCGGGAGGAGAACGGCGGCAGATACGCAGTATTTT
>TRBJ2-5|-|TRBV20-1|many
CSALWRGQETQYF
TGCAGTGCTCTTTGGCGGGGTCAAGAGACCCAGTACTTC
>TRBJ1-1|TRBD1|TRBV28|many
CASATGGGETEAFF
TGTGCCAGCGCTACGGGAGGGGGCGAAACTGAAGCTTTCTTT
>TRBJ2-1|TRBD2|TRBV12-3/TRBV12-4|many
CASSSLLGGAYNEQFF
TGTGCCAGCAGTTCCCTTCTCGGGGGGGCTTACAATGAGCAGTTCTTC
>TRBJ1-6|TRBD1|TRBV15|many
CATSLGQRDVSPLHF
TGTGCCACCAGCCTGGGACAGCGAGACGTTTCACCCCTCCACTTT
>TRBJ2-3|TRBD2|TRBV12-3/TRBV12-4|many
CASRPSSGGTDTQYF
TGTGCCAGCAGACCGTCTAGCGGAGGCACAGATACGCAGTATTTT
>TRBJ2-5|-|TRBV5-1|many
CASSLQGRETQYF
TGCGCCAGCAGCTTACAGGGACGGGAGACCCAGTACTTC
>TRBJ1-1|-|TRBV7-3|few
CASSFLANTEAFF
TGTGCCAGCAGCTTCTTAGCGAACACTGAAGCTTTCTTT
>TRBJ2-1|-|TRBV7-2|few
CASSRGVTYNEQFF
TGTGCCAGCAGCAGGGGGGTAACCTACAATGAGCAGTTCTTC
>TRBJ2-7|-|TRBV10-1|many
CASSVTKEGLNF
TGCGCCAGCAGTGTTACCAAGGAGGGACTCAACTTC
>TRBJ2-2|TRBD2|TRBV2|many
CASSTSGGTGELFF
TGTGCCAGCTCGACTAGCGGGGGAACCGGGGAGCTGTTTTTT
>TRBJ2-7|-|TRBV6-5|many
CASSYSGTRSEQYF
TGTGCCAGCAGTTACTCCGGGACCCGAAGCGAGCAGTACTTC
>TRBJ2-1|-|TRBV29-1|many
CSGKRTGSYNEQFF
TGCAGCGGAAAAAGAACCGGCTCCTACAATGAGCAGTTCTTC
>TRBJ2-1|TRBD2|TRBV7-2|many
CASRERGLRVGEQFF
TGTGCCAGCAGGGAGCGGGGGCTCAGGGTCGGTGAGCAGTTCTTC
>TRBJ2-1|-|TRBV2|many
CASSEARPSYNEQFF
TGTGCCAGCAGTGAAGCGCGCCCTTCCTACAATGAGCAGTTCTTC
>TRBJ1-1|-|TRBV11-2|many
CASSLDGGIHTEAFF
TGTGCCAGCAGCTTAGACGGCGGGATTCACACTGAAGCTTTCTTT
>TRBJ2-3|-|TRBV5-1|many
CASSLEGSSTDTQYF
TGCGCCAGCAGCTTAGAGGGGAGTAGCACAGATACGCAGTATTTT
>TRBJ2-7|TRBD2|TRBV4-2|-
CASSPGLAGGYEQYF
TGTGCCAGCAGCCCGGGACTAGCGGGAGGCTACGAGCAGTACTTC
>TRBJ2-7|-|TRBV2|-
CASTPPDTNIHEQYF
TGTGCCAGCACTCCCCCGGATACGAATATCCACGAGCAGTACTTC
>TRBJ2-3|-|TRBV7-8|many
CASSSQGRTDTQYF
TGTGCCAGCAGCTCACAGGGACGCACAGATACGCAGTATTTT
>TRBJ1-5|TRBD1|TRBV20-1|few
CSAADRRNSNQPQHF
TGCAGTGCCGCGGACAGGAGAAATAGCAATCAGCCCCAGCATTTT
>TRBJ2-5|-|TRBV30|-
CAWSVPWGLQETQYF
TGTGCCTGGAGTGTACCCTGGGGGCTTCAAGAGACCCAGTACTTC
>TRBJ2-1|TRBD2|TRBV2|many
CASSPPSGASNEQFF
TGTGCCAGCAGTCCGCCTAGCGGGGCGAGTAATGAGCAGTTCTTC
>TRBJ1-2|-|TRBV20-1|-
CSARDPNARYGYTF
TGCAGTGCTAGAGACCCGAACGCCCGCTATGGCTACACCTTC
>TRBJ2-2|-|TRBV29-1|many
CVASPGTPDTGELFF
TGCGTGGCTTCCCCCGGGACACCCGACACTGGGGAGCTGTTTTTT
>TRBJ2-5|-|TRBV5-1|many
CASSLELGGETQYF
TGCGCCAGCAGCTTGGAGCTAGGGGGGGAGACCCAGTACTTC
>TRBJ1-3|TRBD1|TRBV6-6|-
CASTPTGAGNTIYF
TGTGCCAGCACCCCGACAGGGGCTGGAAACACCATATATTTT
>TRBJ1-4|-|TRBV29-1|many
CSGTKGGEKLFF
TGCAGCGGGACAAAGGGCGGTGAAAAACTGTTTTTT
>TRBJ2-7|TRBD2|TRBV7-9|many
CALSGSPSSYEQYF
TGTGCCCTTAGCGGGTCTCCTAGCTCCTACGAGCAGTACTTC
>TRBJ1-4|-|TRBV2|many
CASSRLLTNEKLFF
TGTGCCAGCAGTAGACTTCTAACTAATGAAAAACTGTTTTTT
>TRBJ2-5|-|TRBV18|many
CASSPPLGQRETQYF
TGTGCCAGCTCACCACCCCTGGGCCAGAGAGAGACCCAGTACTTC
>TRBJ2-6|-|TRBV28|-
CASSLYGVPAGANVLTF
TGTGCCAGCAGTTTATACGGGGTTCCGGCTGGGGCCAACGTCCTGACTTTC
>TRBJ2-1|TRBD2|TRBV7-2|many
CASSFLAGVSEQFF
TGTGCCAGCAGCTTCCTAGCGGGGGTTAGTGAGCAGTTCTTC
>TRBJ2-6|TRBD2|TRBV4-1|many
CASSQQRTGLAGSGANVLTF
TGCGCCAGCAGCCAACAAAGAACGGGACTAGCGGGGTCTGGGGCCAACGTCCTGACTTTC
>TRBJ2-3|TRBD2|TRBV19|many
CASQTSGDPDTQYF
TGTGCCAGCCAAACTAGCGGGGATCCAGATACGCAGTATTTT